Listed below are T cell receptor beta chains from one sample, sequenced in a study of blood T cell repertoires in COVID-19. The table came from immunoSEQ multiplex PCR; TCRdb's copy has only in-frame clones and leaves some out. Of roughly 50,000 clones in the sample, around 86% were seen once. Sample: peripheral blood. All receptors derive from a human donor in a cohort sampled during active COVID-19. Each CDR3 is given with its conserved first and last residue. D genes are given only for firm matches. Rows may omit the clone size; those that give it use once, few, many or a size class.

d_call j_call clone_size v_call cdr3_aa cdr3_nt
TRBD1 TRBJ1-2 NA TRBV6-5 CASRRTGEYYGYTF TGTGCCAGCAGGCGGACAGGGGAATACTATGGCTACACCTTC
NA TRBJ2-6 NA TRBV19 CASSPRRGTGANVLTF TGTGCCAGTAGCCCTCGTCGGGGTACTGGGGCCAACGTCCTGACTTTC
TRBD1 TRBJ1-1 NA TRBV5-1 CASSLALRGLSEAFF TGCGCCAGCAGCTTGGCCCTAAGGGGGCTGTCTGAAGCTTTCTTT
NA TRBJ2-3 NA TRBV19 CASTLDRTRDTQYF TGTGCCAGTACCTTAGACAGAACGAGAGATACGCAGTATTTT
TRBD1 TRBJ2-7 NA TRBV7-8 CASSRGQAGYEQYF TGTGCCAGCAGCCGGGGACAGGCGGGCTACGAGCAGTACTTC
NA TRBJ1-2 NA TRBV4-2 CASSQDGTRAGFNYGYTF TGTGCCAGCAGCCAAGATGGGACAAGGGCAGGTTTTAACTATGGCTACACCTTC
TRBD2 TRBJ2-5 NA TRBV7-9 CASSLGLAQETQYF TGTGCCAGCAGCCTCGGACTAGCCCAAGAGACCCAGTACTTC
NA TRBJ1-5 NA TRBV4-1 CASSQIPGISNQPQHF TGCGCCAGCAGCCAAATCCCGGGTATTAGCAATCAGCCCCAGCATTTT
TRBD1 TRBJ2-2 NA TRBV19 CASSPWDRATGELFF TGTGCCAGTAGTCCCTGGGACAGGGCCACCGGGGAGCTGTTTTTT
NA TRBJ2-5 NA TRBV29-1 CSVFPSEETQYF TGCAGCGTTTTCCCTAGCGAAGAGACCCAGTACTTC
NA TRBJ2-1 NA TRBV12-3/TRBV12-4 CASSRGRTNEQFF TGTGCCAGCAGCCGGGGGAGAACCAATGAGCAGTTCTTC
TRBD1 TRBJ1-5 NA TRBV5-8 CASRGQGHQPQHF TGTGCCAGCAGGGGACAGGGGCATCAGCCCCAGCATTTT
TRBD2 TRBJ2-3 NA TRBV5-8 CASSLTATSGGGTQYF TGTGCCAGCAGCTTGACCGCGACTAGCGGGGGGGGTACGCAGTATTTT
TRBD2 TRBJ2-1 NA TRBV5-4 CASRQLAGGGYNEQFF TGTGCCAGCAGGCAGCTAGCGGGAGGCGGCTACAATGAGCAGTTCTTC
NA TRBJ2-5 NA TRBV11-2 CASSLVRARGTQYF TGTGCCAGCAGCTTAGTCCGGGCTCGGGGGACCCAGTACTTC
TRBD2 TRBJ2-1 NA TRBV7-3 CASSRPGLAGAYNEQFF TGTGCCAGCAGCCGCCCGGGACTAGCGGGGGCCTACAATGAGCAGTTCTTC
TRBD1 TRBJ2-7 NA TRBV5-6 CASSGGQGESHEQYF TGTGCCAGCAGCGGCGGACAGGGTGAAAGTCACGAGCAGTACTTC
TRBD1 TRBJ2-1 NA TRBV18 CASSPDRGRLSYNEQFF TGTGCCAGCTCACCGGACAGGGGGCGTCTTTCCTACAATGAGCAGTTCTTC
TRBD1 TRBJ1-2 NA TRBV5-1 CASSLGTGRYGYTF TGCGCCAGCAGCTTGGGGACAGGACGCTATGGCTACACCTTC
TRBD2 TRBJ2-3 NA TRBV6-1 CASSETSGEIDTQYF TGTGCCAGCAGTGAGACTAGCGGGGAGATAGATACGCAGTATTTT
NA TRBJ2-7 NA TRBV2 CASSILNEQYF TGTGCCAGCAGTATACTAAACGAGCAGTACTTC
NA TRBJ2-1 NA TRBV5-1 CASSPLSSYNEQFF TGCGCCAGCAGCCCCCTAAGCTCCTACAATGAGCAGTTCTTC
TRBD2 TRBJ2-1 NA TRBV28 CASSPGGGSYNEQFF TGTGCCAGTTCCCCTGGGGGGGGCTCCTACAATGAGCAGTTCTTC
TRBD2 TRBJ2-7 NA TRBV5-1 CASSLVGLQSSEQYF TGCGCCAGCAGCTTGGTGGGACTACAGTCGAGCGAGCAGTACTTC
NA TRBJ2-7 NA TRBV27 CASSPRDSRISYEQYF TGTGCCAGCAGTCCCCGGGACTCCCGGATCTCCTACGAGCAGTACTTC
TRBD1 TRBJ1-2 NA TRBV5-6 CASSFLSQGNYGYTF TGTGCCAGCAGCTTCCTATCACAGGGGAACTATGGCTACACCTTC
NA TRBJ1-4 NA TRBV4-1 CTSSQLGQFATNEKLFF TGCACCAGCAGCCAACTGGGGCAATTTGCAACTAATGAAAAACTGTTTTTT
NA TRBJ2-2 NA TRBV3-1/TRBV3-2 CASSSRYPANTGELFF TGTGCCAGCAGCTCAAGATACCCAGCGAACACCGGGGAGCTGTTTTTT
NA TRBJ2-1 once TRBV9 CASSVAAEPYNEQFF TGTGCCAGCAGCGTAGCAGCGGAACCTTACAATGAGCAGTTCTTC